This T cell receptor beta chain comes out of a study of T cells in Graves' hyperthyroidism and ophthalmopathy. Study conclusions and caveats: From stable hyperthyroidism, ophthalmopathy was separated by a 13 V-J model.

There were TCR beta CDR3 regions amplified from RNA transcripts. First-round RT-PCR with HTBI primers amplified the TCR CDR3 region. One entry per CDR3 protein, called by TCRdb with MiXCR from the multiplex PCR reads. In the table there are hundreds of thousands of distinct CDR3 sequences, roughly 14% of which are singletons. Looked up from germline, CDR1 is MDHEN and CDR2 is SYDVKM. The CDR3 consists of 16 residues. Trimming took 6 bases from V and 7 from J; bases not matched to a gene: 15. This clonotype was observed a handful of times. Its antigen is not identified. With duration under 3 months, ophthalmopathy was active: Clinical Activity Score at least 3, NOSPECS at least 4.

Sample: blood. This chain connects TRBV28 to TRBJ2-7; 10 bases match TRBD1. The TCR sequence derives from a man aged 18 to 30 with Graves' ophthalmopathy. The CDR3 is CASSTTWTGGLGEQYF. The CDR3 nucleotides are TGTGCCAGCAGCACGACCTGGACAGGGGGTTTGGGGGAGCAGTACTTC.